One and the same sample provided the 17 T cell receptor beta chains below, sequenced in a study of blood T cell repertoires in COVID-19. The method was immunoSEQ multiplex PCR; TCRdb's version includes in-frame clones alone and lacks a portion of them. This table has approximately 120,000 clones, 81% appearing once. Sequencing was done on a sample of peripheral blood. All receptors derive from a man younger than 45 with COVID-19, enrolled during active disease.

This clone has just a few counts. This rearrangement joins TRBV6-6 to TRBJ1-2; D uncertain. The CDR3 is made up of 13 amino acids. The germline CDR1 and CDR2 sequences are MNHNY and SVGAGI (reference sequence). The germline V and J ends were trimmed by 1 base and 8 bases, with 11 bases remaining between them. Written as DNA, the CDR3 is TGTGCCAGCAGTTACTTGAGGGTAGAAGGCTACACCTTC. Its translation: CASSYLRVEGYTF.

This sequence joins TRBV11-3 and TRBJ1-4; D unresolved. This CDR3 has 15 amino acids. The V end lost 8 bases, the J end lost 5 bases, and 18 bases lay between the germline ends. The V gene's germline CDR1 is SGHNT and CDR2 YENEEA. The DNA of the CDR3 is TGTGCCAGCTCTCCGCCCGGGCGGGGAAATGAAAAACTGTTTTTT. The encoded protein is CASSPPGRGNEKLFF.

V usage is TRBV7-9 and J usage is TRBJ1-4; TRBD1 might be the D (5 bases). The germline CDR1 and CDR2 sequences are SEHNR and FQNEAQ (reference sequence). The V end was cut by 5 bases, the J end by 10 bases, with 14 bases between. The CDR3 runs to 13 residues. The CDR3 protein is CASSLGHAGKLFF. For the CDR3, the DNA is TGTGCCAGCAGCCTTGGACACGCAGGAAAACTGTTTTTT. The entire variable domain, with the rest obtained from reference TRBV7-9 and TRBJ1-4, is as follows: DTGVSQNPRHKITKRGQNVTFRCDPISEHNRLYWYRQTLGQGPEFLTYFQNEAQLEKSRLLSDRFSAERPKGSFSTLEIQRTEQGDSAMYLCASSLGHAGKLFFGSGTQLSVL.

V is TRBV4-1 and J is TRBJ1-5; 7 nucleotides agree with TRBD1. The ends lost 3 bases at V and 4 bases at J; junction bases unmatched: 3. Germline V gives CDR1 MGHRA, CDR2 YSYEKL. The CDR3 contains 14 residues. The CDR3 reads CASSQGQLNQPQHF. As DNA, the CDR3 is TGCGCCAGCAGCCAGGGACAGTTAAATCAGCCCCAGCATTTT.

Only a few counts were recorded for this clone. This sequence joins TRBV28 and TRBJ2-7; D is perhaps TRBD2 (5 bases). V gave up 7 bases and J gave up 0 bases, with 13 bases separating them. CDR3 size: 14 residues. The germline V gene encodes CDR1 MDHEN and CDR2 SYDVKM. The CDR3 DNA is TGTGCCAGCACCGCGCGGGCTAGCTCCTACGAGCAGTACTTC. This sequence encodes CASTARASSYEQYF. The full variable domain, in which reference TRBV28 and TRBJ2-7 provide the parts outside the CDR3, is DVKVTQSSRYLVKRTGEKVFLECVQDMDHENMFWYRQDPGLGLRLIYFSYDVKMKEKGDIPEGYSVSREKKERFSLILESASTNQTSMYLCASTARASSYEQYFGPGTRLTVT.

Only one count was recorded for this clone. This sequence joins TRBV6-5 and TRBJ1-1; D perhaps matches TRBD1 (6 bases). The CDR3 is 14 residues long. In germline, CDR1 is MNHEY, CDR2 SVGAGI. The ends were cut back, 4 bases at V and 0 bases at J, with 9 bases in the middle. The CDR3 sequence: CASSLWDMNTEAFF. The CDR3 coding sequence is TGTGCCAGCAGTTTATGGGACATGAACACTGAAGCTTTCTTT.

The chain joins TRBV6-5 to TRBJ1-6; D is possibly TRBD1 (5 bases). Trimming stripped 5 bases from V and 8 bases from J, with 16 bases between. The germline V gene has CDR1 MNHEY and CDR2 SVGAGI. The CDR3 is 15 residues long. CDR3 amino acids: CASSPRGGLDSPLHF. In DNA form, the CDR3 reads TGTGCCAGCAGTCCGAGGGGAGGACTCGATTCACCCCTCCACTTT.

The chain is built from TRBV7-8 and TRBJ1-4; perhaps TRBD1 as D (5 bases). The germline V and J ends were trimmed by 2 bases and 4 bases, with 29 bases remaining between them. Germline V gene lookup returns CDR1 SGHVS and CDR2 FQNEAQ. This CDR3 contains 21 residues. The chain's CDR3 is CASSLYLSVDTGPPSNEKLFF. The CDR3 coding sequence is TGTGCCAGCAGCTTATATCTCAGTGTGGACACCGGTCCTCCCAGTAATGAAAAACTGTTTTTT.

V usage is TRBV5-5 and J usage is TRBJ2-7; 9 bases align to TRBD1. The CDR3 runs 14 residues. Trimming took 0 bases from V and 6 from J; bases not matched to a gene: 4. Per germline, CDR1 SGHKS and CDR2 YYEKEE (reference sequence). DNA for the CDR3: TGTGCCAGCAGCTTGGACAGGGGGCGCTTCGAGCAGTACTTC. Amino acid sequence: CASSLDRGRFEQYF.

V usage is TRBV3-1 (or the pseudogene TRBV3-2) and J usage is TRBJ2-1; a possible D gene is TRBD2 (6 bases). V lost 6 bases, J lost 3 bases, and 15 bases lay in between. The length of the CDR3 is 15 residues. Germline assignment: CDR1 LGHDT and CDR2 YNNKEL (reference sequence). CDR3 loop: CASSPTGEVYNEQFF. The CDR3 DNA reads TGTGCCAGCAGTCCGACGGGGGAGGTCTACAATGAGCAGTTCTTC.

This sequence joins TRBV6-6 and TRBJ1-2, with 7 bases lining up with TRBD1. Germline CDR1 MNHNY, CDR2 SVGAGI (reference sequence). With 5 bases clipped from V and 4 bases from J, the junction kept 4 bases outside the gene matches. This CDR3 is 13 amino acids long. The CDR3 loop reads CASSRQGAYGYTF. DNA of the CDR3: TGTGCCAGCAGTAGACAGGGAGCCTATGGCTACACCTTC.

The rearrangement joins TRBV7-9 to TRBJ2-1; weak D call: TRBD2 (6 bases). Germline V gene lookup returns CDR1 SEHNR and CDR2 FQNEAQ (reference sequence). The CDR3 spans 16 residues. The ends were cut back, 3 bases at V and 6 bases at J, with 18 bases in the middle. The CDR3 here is CASSLGRTYRANEQFF. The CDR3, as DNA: TGTGCCAGCAGCTTGGGGAGGACATACCGGGCCAATGAGCAGTTCTTC.

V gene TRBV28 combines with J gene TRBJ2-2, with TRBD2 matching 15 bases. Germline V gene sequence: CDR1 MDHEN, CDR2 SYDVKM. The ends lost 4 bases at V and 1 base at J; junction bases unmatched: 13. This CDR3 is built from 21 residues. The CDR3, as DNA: TGTGCCAGCAGTTCCTTTTTCTGGACTAGCGGGAGGGAGATGAACACCGGGGAGCTGTTTTTT. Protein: CASSSFFWTSGREMNTGELFF. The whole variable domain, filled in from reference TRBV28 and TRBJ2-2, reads DVKVTQSSRYLVKRTGEKVFLECVQDMDHENMFWYRQDPGLGLRLIYFSYDVKMKEKGDIPEGYSVSREKKERFSLILESASTNQTSMYLCASSSFFWTSGREMNTGELFFGEGSRLTVL.

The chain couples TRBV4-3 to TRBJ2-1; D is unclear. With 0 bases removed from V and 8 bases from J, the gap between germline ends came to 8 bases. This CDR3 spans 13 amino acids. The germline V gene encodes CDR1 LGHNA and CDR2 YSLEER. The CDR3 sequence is CASSQEQYHEQFF. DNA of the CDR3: TGCGCCAGCAGCCAAGAGCAGTACCATGAGCAGTTCTTC.

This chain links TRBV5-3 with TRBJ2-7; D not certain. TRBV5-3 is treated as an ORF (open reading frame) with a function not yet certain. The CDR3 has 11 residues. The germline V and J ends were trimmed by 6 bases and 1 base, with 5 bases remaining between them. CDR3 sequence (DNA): TGTGCCAGAACTAGGTCCTACGAGCAGTACTTC. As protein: CARTRSYEQYF.

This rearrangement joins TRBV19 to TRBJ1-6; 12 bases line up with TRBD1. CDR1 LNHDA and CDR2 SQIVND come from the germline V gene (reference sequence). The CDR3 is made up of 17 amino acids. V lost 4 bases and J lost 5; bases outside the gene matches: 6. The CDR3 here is CASSSTGTGGDNSPLHF. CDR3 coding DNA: TGTGCCAGTAGTAGCACCGGGACAGGGGGCGATAATTCACCCCTCCACTTT. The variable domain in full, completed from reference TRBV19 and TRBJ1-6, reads DGGITQSPKYLFRKEGQNVTLSCEQNLNHDAMYWYRQDPGQGLRLIYYSQIVNDFQKGDIAEGYSVSREKKESFPLTVTSAQKNPTAFYLCASSSTGTGGDNSPLHFGNGTRLTVT.

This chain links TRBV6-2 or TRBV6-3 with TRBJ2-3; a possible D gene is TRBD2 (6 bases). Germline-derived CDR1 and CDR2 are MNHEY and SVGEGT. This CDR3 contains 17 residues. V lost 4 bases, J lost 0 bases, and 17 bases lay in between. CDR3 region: CASSSKDYPTSTDTQYF. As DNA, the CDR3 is TGTGCCAGCAGTTCGAAGGACTATCCCACGAGCACAGATACGCAGTATTTT.